This T cell receptor (beta chain) emerged from a study of blood T cell repertoires in COVID-19. The germline gives CDR1 PRHDT, CDR2 FYEKMQ (reference sequence). The CDR3 spans 16 residues. Trimming removed 3 bases from V and 0 bases from J, with 9 bases in between. Sequenced by immunoSEQ multiplex PCR; TCRdb stores in-frame clones only, minus some. This sample yields about 250,000 clones, of which 84% are seen a single time; around 3.6% belongs to the top ten. This receptor was obtained from a man between 45 and 60 years old who had recovered from COVID-19. This rearrangement joins TRBV13 to TRBJ1-6, with a possible D match to TRBD1 (5 bases). The specimen sequenced was PBMCs or T cells enriched from blood (not recorded which). For the CDR3, the DNA is TGTGCCAGCAGCTTTGAGCAGGGCTCCTATAATTCACCCCTCCACTTT. It encodes CASSFEQGSYNSPLHF.